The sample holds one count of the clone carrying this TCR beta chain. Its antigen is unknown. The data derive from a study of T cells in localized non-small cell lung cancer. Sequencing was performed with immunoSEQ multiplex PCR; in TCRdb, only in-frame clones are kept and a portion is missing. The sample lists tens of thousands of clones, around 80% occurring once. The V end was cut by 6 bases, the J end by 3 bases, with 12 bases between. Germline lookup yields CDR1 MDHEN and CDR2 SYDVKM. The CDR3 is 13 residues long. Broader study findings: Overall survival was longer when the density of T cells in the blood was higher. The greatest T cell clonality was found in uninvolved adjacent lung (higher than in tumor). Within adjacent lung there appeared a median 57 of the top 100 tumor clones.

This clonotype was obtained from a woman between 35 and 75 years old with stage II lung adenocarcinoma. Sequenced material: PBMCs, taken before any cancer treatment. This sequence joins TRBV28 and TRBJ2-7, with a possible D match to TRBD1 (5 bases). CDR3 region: CASRSPGFYEQYF. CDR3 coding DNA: TGTGCCAGCAGGTCGCCAGGGTTCTACGAGCAGTACTTC.